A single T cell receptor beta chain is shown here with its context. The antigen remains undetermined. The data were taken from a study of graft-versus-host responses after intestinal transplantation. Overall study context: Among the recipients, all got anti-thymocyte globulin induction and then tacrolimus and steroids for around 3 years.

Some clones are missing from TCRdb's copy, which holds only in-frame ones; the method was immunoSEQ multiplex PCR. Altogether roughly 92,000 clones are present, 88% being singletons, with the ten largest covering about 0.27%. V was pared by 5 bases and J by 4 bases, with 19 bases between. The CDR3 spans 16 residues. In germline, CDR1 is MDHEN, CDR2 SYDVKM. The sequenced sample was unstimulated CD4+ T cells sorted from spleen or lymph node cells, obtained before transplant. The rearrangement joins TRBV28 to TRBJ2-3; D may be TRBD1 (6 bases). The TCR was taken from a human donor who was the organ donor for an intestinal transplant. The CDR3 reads CASSPQVGGGPDTQYF. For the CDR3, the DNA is TGTGCCAGCAGTCCACAAGTAGGTGGGGGCCCAGATACGCAGTATTTT.